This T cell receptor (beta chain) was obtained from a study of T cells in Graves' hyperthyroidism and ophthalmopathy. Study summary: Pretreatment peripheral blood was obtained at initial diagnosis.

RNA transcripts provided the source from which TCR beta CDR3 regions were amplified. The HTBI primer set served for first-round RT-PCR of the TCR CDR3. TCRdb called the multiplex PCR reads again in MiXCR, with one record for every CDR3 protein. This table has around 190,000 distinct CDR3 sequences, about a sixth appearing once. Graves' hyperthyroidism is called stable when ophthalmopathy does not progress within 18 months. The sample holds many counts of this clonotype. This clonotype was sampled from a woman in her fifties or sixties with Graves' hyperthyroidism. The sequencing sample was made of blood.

CDR3 region: CASSSWRGTYEQYF. In nucleotides, the CDR3 is TGTGCCAGCAGCTCCTGGCGGGGTACATACGAGCAGTACTTC. The genes are TRBV7-9 and TRBJ2-7; maybe TRBD2 (6 bases). This CDR3 comprises 14 residues. Trimming pared 4 bases from V and 4 bases from J, leaving 14 bases between. CDR1 SEHNR and CDR2 FQNEAQ come from the germline V gene (reference sequence).